This T cell receptor beta chain was captured by sequencing in a study of T cell repertoires in cytomegalovirus infection. Turning to the study itself: The study used recently identified HLA-C-restricted and well-studied HLA-B-restricted CMV epitopes. Broader study findings: The response measured ex vivo was dominated by TCR beta clonotypes (HLA-C-restricted and CMV-specific).

TCRdb fed the reads into MiXCR, producing one record per CDR3 protein. This repertoire shows roughly 500,000 distinct CDR3 sequences, 30% to 35% found once; its top ten account for roughly a sixth. This clonotype showed up many times. The antigen is not known. The V segment lost 2 bases and the J segment 3 bases; nucleotides outside the gene matches: 7. CDR1 and CDR2 (germline): SGHTA, FQGTGA. There are 18 residues in the CDR3. Sequencing used cultured PBMCs, obtained from culture after CMV antigen stimulation. This sequence originates from a human donor in good health (CMV status not recorded). Some clones in this sample may be carry-over from other donors' samples. The V gene is TRBV7-3, the J gene TRBJ2-3, with 14 bases fitting TRBD2. The CDR3: CASSLGLAGGVTTDTQYF. For the CDR3, the DNA is TGTGCCAGCAGCTTAGGACTAGCGGGAGGCGTAACTACAGATACGCAGTATTTT.